This record looks at one TCR beta chain sequence and its context. Antigen specificity is unknown. Gene names refer to mouse genes. The CDR3 end falls 1 residue outside the read, so it is completed with the germline J gene. The sample has other DNA sequences that encode this CDR3 too. Measured with immunoSEQ multiplex PCR; TCRdb has only the in-frame clones, and not every one. The sample lists 20,000 to 25,000 clones; approximately 77% were seen once. The data are from a study of tissue T cells after allogeneic stem cell transplantation. Study results and limitations: Motif-based clustering found tissue-specific repertoire signatures shared across patients, though few clones were shared.

The CDR3 totals 13 residues. The ends were cut back, 2 bases at V and 0 bases at J, with 4 bases in the middle. Germline CDR1 reads NSHNY; CDR2 reads SYGAGN. The chain joins TRBV13-1 to TRBJ2-4; D unclear. Sequences were obtained from spleen. The sequence was collected from a female BALB/c mouse in good health. The MHC haplotype of the strain is H2-d. The DNA read from the CDR3 is TGTGCCAGCAGTGAATCTAGTCAAAACACCTTGTAC. It encodes CASSESSQNTLY. In full, the CDR3 reads CASSESSQNTLYF.